Sequencing of this T cell receptor (beta chain) was carried out in a study of glioma-infiltrating T cells after dendritic cell vaccination. Whole-study findings and limits: Patients with more pretreatment TILs had longer time to progression and survival. Few patients contributed both blood and tumor specimens.

The PCR used 60 V beta and 13 J beta primers. Assay: immunoSEQ multiplex PCR; the TCRdb copy retains only in-frame clones and omits some. This sample yields about 67,000 clones, of which 81% are seen a single time; 7.9% belongs to the top ten. CDR1 is LGHNA and CDR2 is YNFKEQ in the germline V gene. The CDR3 runs to 16 residues. This clone was detected a few times. Its matching antigen is unknown. An end of the junction does not agree with germline; a read error may underlie this. This specimen was blood, taken before dendritic cell vaccination. This TCR came from a human donor with glioblastoma. The chain links TRBV4-2 to TRBJ2-7; TRBD2 is a possible D gene (6 bases). The CDR3 DNA reads as TGTGCCAGCAGCAAAGAAGGAGCATTCATGGGAGGCGAGCAGTACTTC. Protein sequence: CASSKEGAFMGGEQYF.